This is a list of T cell receptor beta chains from one sample in a study of shared clonotypes between healthy human individuals. Profiling relied on immunoSEQ multiplex PCR, and the TCRdb table lists in-frame clones only, not all of them. In the table there are about 380,000 clones, about 97% of which are singletons. Sequencing was performed on memory CD8+ T cells sorted from blood. The receptors were sampled from a man aged 25 to 40 in good health. Both conserved end residues are part of each CDR3. D genes are given only for firm matches. Only part of the rows carry a size: once, few, many, or a class if the clone is expanded.

d_call,clone_size,v_call,j_call,cdr3_aa,cdr3_nt
TRBD1,NA,TRBV19,TRBJ1-1,CASSIGRPGQGNTEAFF,TGTGCCAGTAGTATAGGTCGACCGGGACAGGGGAACACTGAAGCTTTCTTC
NA,NA,TRBV11-1,TRBJ2-7,CASSFSGNYEQYF,TGTGCCAGCAGCTTTTCCGGGAACTACGAGCAGTACTTC
NA,NA,TRBV19,TRBJ2-5,CASSSGVVQETQYF,TGTGCCAGTAGTAGCGGGGTGGTCCAAGAGACCCAGTACTTC
TRBD2,NA,TRBV14,TRBJ2-7,CASRPAGGPYEQYF,TGTGCCAGCAGACCAGCGGGAGGGCCGTACGAGCAGTACTTC
TRBD1,NA,TRBV7-9,TRBJ2-3,CASSLVRGLGGGTDTQYF,TGTGCCAGCAGCTTAGTTAGGGGGCTTGGAGGAGGCACAGATACGCAGTATTTT
TRBD1,NA,TRBV7-9,TRBJ2-5,CASSLGGQGALLETQYF,TGTGCCAGCAGCTTAGGGGGACAGGGGGCTTTATTGGAGACCCAGTACTTC
NA,NA,TRBV27,TRBJ2-7,CASSLSADRFYEQYF,TGTGCCAGCAGTTTATCGGCGGACAGATTCTACGAGCAGTACTTC
TRBD2,NA,TRBV5-1,TRBJ2-3,CASSLGLAGNTQYF,TGCGCCAGCAGCTTGGGACTAGCGGGGAATACGCAGTATTTT
NA,NA,TRBV28,TRBJ2-7,CASSLGGITYEQYF,TGTGCCAGCAGTTTGGGGGGAATTACCTACGAGCAGTACTTC
TRBD1,NA,TRBV28,TRBJ2-7,CASTPSFYTGAYEQYF,TGTGCCAGCACCCCCTCGTTTTATACAGGGGCCTACGAGCAGTACTTC
TRBD1,NA,TRBV7-2,TRBJ2-7,CASSLEAGRGRHEQYF,TGTGCCAGCAGCTTAGAAGCGGGCAGGGGGCGCCACGAGCAGTACTTC
NA,NA,TRBV7-9,TRBJ1-5,CASSIDTHQPQHF,TGTGCCAGCAGCATTGACACCCATCAGCCCCAGCATTTT
NA,once,TRBV7-9,TRBJ1-1,CASSTYRDNTEAFF,TGTGCCAGCAGCACATACCGGGATAACACTGAAGCTTTCTTT
NA,NA,TRBV9,TRBJ2-5,CASSVQGGETQYF,TGTGCCAGCAGCGTACAAGGAGGGGAGACCCAGTACTTC
NA,NA,TRBV7-9,TRBJ1-1,CASSPGGVKAFF,TGTGCCAGCAGCCCCGGTGGAGTCAAAGCTTTCTTT
NA,NA,TRBV7-8,TRBJ1-1,CASSLDPGQMNTEAFF,TGTGCCAGCAGCTTAGACCCCGGACAGATGAACACTGAAGCTTTCTTT
NA,once,TRBV27,TRBJ2-2,CASSSGLYTGELFF,TGTGCCAGCAGTTCGGGACTTTACACCGGGGAGCTGTTTTTT
NA,NA,TRBV5-6,TRBJ1-5,CASSTAVPQPHNQPQHF,TGTGCCAGCAGCACCGCCGTTCCCCAGCCACACAATCAGCCCCAGCATTTT
TRBD1,few,TRBV5-6,TRBJ1-2,CASSLTGGGYTF,TGTGCCAGCAGCTTGACAGGGGGTGGCTACACCTTC
NA,NA,TRBV27,TRBJ2-2,CASSFGHPTGELFF,TGTGCCAGCAGTTTTGGTCATCCCACCGGGGAGCTGTTTTTT
TRBD2,NA,TRBV4-2,TRBJ2-3,CASSQEPGTSGRDTQYF,TGTGCCAGCAGCCAAGAGCCAGGGACTAGCGGGAGAGATACGCAGTATTTT
NA,NA,TRBV28,TRBJ2-7,CASRKAGTPYEQYF,TGTGCCAGCAGGAAAGCCGGGACGCCATACGAGCAGTACTTC
TRBD2,NA,TRBV5-4,TRBJ2-2,CASSPGTSGRSGELFF,TGTGCCAGCAGCCCCGGGACTAGCGGGAGGTCCGGGGAGCTGTTTTTT